These 8 T cell receptor beta chains were all obtained from the same sample, sequenced in a study of Ad26.COV2.S vaccination and SARS-CoV-2 variants. Sequencing used immunoSEQ multiplex PCR; TCRdb keeps in-frame clones, though not all of them. The table has roughly 300,000 clones, 88% seen once; the top ten hold around 5.8%. Sample treatment: roughly 18 received Ad26.COV2.S at low or high dose, single or two shots; 5 received placebo; per-sample allocation not given. Samples analyzed were those drawn on day 63 after the first vaccine or placebo injection. Sample: peripheral blood, taken in a trial of Ad26.COV2.S vaccine versus placebo. The source is a person aged 18-65 years who received the Ad26.COV2.S COVID-19 vaccine or a placebo.

The chain joins TRBV6-5 to TRBJ2-7; D is ambiguous. Trimming shortened V by 0 bases and J by 0 bases, and 12 bases separated the two germline ends. Germline loops: CDR1 MNHEY, CDR2 SVGAGI. CDR3 length: 16 residues. CDR3 sequence (DNA): TGTGCCAGCAGTTACTCGACGTCTCCTAGCTCCTACGAGCAGTACTTC. Protein: CASSYSTSPSSYEQYF.

The chain joins TRBV7-3 to TRBJ2-5, with 7 nucleotides matching TRBD2. The CDR3 loop spans 14 amino acids. Per the germline V gene, CDR1 is SGHTA and CDR2 is FQGTGA. J was trimmed by 2 bases and V by 4 bases; bases with no gene match: 4. CDR3 residues: CASSSDGGQETQYF. CDR3 sequence (DNA): TGTGCCAGCAGCTCAGACGGGGGGCAAGAGACCCAGTACTTC. Combining the CDR3 with reference TRBV7-3 and TRBJ2-5 gives the whole variable domain GAGVSQTPSNKVTEKGKYVELRCDPISGHTALYWYRQSLGQGPEFLIYFQGTGAADDSGLPNDRFFAVRPEGSVSTLKIQRTERGDSAVYLCASSSDGGQETQYFGPGTRLLVL.

This clone showed up just a few times. J is TRBJ2-1 and V is TRBV12-3 or TRBV12-4; 7 nucleotides line up with TRBD2. Trimming took 6 bases from V and 11 from J; bases not matched to a gene: 10. The CDR3 totals 13 residues. CDR3 in DNA: TGTGCCAGCAGGCCCCCGGGCGGGGGTCAGCAGTTCTTC. Translated: CASRPPGGGQQFF.

The chain recombines TRBV19 with TRBJ1-1; 7 nucleotides line up with TRBD1. Germline V gene sequence: CDR1 LNHDA, CDR2 SQIVND (reference sequence). V gave up 5 bases and J gave up 0 bases; unmatched junction bases: 9. The CDR3 is 16 amino acids. The CDR3 reads CASSRGGGQMNTEAFF. DNA for the CDR3: TGTGCCAGTAGTCGCGGGGGGGGACAGATGAACACTGAAGCTTTCTTT. The entire variable domain, with the rest obtained from reference TRBV19 and TRBJ1-1, is as follows: DGGITQSPKYLFRKEGQNVTLSCEQNLNHDAMYWYRQDPGQGLRLIYYSQIVNDFQKGDIAEGYSVSREKKESFPLTVTSAQKNPTAFYLCASSRGGGQMNTEAFFGQGTRLTVV.

V usage is TRBV5-4 and J usage is TRBJ2-7, with no clear D. This CDR3 region has 16 residues. CDR1 is SGHNT, CDR2 YYREEE, per germline (reference sequence). The V end lost 3 bases, the J end lost 0 bases, and 16 bases lay between the germline ends. The CDR3 protein is CASSYQSGRSSYEQYF. CDR3 DNA sequence: TGTGCCAGCAGCTATCAAAGTGGCCGGAGCTCCTACGAGCAGTACTTC.

The CDR3 loop is CASSHLQGGDTEAFF. The CDR3 DNA reads TGTGCCAGCAGCCATCTACAGGGAGGGGACACTGAAGCTTTCTTT. This chain links TRBV7-9 with TRBJ1-1, with D possibly TRBD1 on 6 matching bases. From germline, CDR1 is SEHNR and CDR2 FQNEAQ (reference sequence). V lost 5 bases and J lost 3, with 16 bases in between. The CDR3 contains 15 residues. The full variable domain, in which reference TRBV7-9 and TRBJ1-1 provide the parts outside the CDR3, is DTGVSQNPRHKITKRGQNVTFRCDPISEHNRLYWYRQTLGQGPEFLTYFQNEAQLEKSRLLSDRFSAERPKGSFSTLEIQRTEQGDSAMYLCASSHLQGGDTEAFFGQGTRLTVV.

The V and J genes are TRBV4-1 and TRBJ2-2; D tentatively reads TRBD1 or TRBD2 (5 bases each). Germline CDR1 is MGHRA and CDR2 is YSYEKL. This CDR3 has 16 amino acids. V lost 5 bases and J lost 7, with 20 bases in between. The chain's CDR3 is CASSWSDGAKDGELFF. CDR3 DNA sequence: TGCGCCAGCAGCTGGTCGGACGGGGCCAAGGACGGGGAGCTGTTTTTT.

The chain has TRBV6-2 or TRBV6-3 and TRBJ2-7, with TRBD1 matching 9 bases. After removal of 2 bases from V and 4 bases from J, the junction contained 3 bases not matched to a gene. Germline lookup yields CDR1 MNHEY and CDR2 SVGEGT. The CDR3 totals 14 residues. The CDR3 sequence is CASSYRTGAYEQYF. CDR3 bases: TGTGCCAGCAGTTACAGGACAGGGGCGTACGAGCAGTACTTC.